This is a list of T cell receptor beta chains from one sample in a study of blood T cell repertoires in COVID-19. Sequenced by immunoSEQ multiplex PCR; TCRdb stores in-frame clones only, minus some. The repertoire holds approximately 97,000 clones, about 78% seen once, with approximately 9.9% in the top ten. Sequences were obtained from peripheral blood. The source of these receptors is a man between 60 and 70 years old with active or convalescent COVID-19. Each CDR3 is given without its conserved first and last residue. The size entry is marked missing in some rows and otherwise reads once, few, many or a size class.

clone size	V gene	CDR3 protein
many	TRBV6-1	ASSEAGGIYNEQF
-	TRBV15	ATSDRTSGRYNEQF
-	TRBV6-6	ASSPTLAPMGSSSYEQY
-	TRBV5-1	ASSPGLAGAGEQF
-	TRBV4-1	ASSQQAGSSYNEQF
-	TRBV6-5	ASSYDGGETQY
-	TRBV15	ATSRGDLLTGGETQY
-	TRBV7-2	ASSVDGTGNEKLF
-	TRBV11-3	ASSSPYEGQETQY
-	TRBV29-1	SVEGGVAF
-	TRBV28	ASREGAGYNEQF
-	TRBV10-1	ASSESPGGETQY
-	TRBV25-1	ASGQFSGQGIETQY
-	TRBV28	ASSFAGGGNEQF
-	TRBV5-4	ASSSNGRGNEQF
few	TRBV12-3/TRBV12-4	ASRWTGEETQY
-	TRBV3-1/TRBV3-2	ASSSRQGASPLH
-	TRBV28	ASSPFFTTMNEQF
-	TRBV19	ASSMGVSDTQY
few	TRBV9	ASSQDTYTGELF
-	TRBV6-5	ASSYRDRADTQY
-	TRBV12-3/TRBV12-4	ASSWGQGTEAF
-	TRBV24-1	ATSARESSPLH
-	TRBV28	ASRKQGNLGTGELF
-	TRBV19	ASSNPMNTEAF
-	TRBV9	ASSVGSLAAGRGLSTDTQY
-	TRBV6-5	ASSYSLASGELF
-	TRBV19	ASRRSPRNTGELF
-	TRBV27	ASSPNQLASTQY
-	TRBV18	ASSTRQGDSYNEQF
few	TRBV19	ASSIGTPRGTGELF
-	TRBV25-1	ASSELSGYNEQF
many	TRBV24-1	ATSRSGLAGTGELF
-	TRBV21-1	ASREGHPGYFQETQY
few	TRBV5-4	ASSLVEAGYT
-	TRBV4-1	ASSQVGRGSYTGELF
once	TRBV7-9	ASSFIGYGYT
-	TRBV3-1/TRBV3-2	ASSQRTGQPATNEKLF
-	TRBV5-4	ASSPGWGNEGQF
-	TRBV19	ASSIPTGSGSNQPQH
-	TRBV6-5	ATGAVGGNTIY
-	TRBV28	ASSFERRDSSYEQY
-	TRBV6-6	ASSLLRGTGEKYGYT
once	TRBV9	ASSVTSQETQY
many	TRBV4-2	ASSQDYSGGSYNEQF
-	TRBV5-1	ASSLGSGGHGELF
-	TRBV5-1	ASSFGHLSGNTIY
-	TRBV12-3/TRBV12-4	ASSLGGKRGYT
few	TRBV3-1/TRBV3-2	ASSPNAYNTGELF
-	TRBV19	ASSMPTDSYGYT
-	TRBV28	ASSPALGGLGYGYT
-	TRBV29-1	SVSDSFNQPQH
-	TRBV6-5	ASSSRLSYGYT
-	TRBV9	ASSPNPDTDTQY
-	TRBV18	ASSPPPGQGYYGYT